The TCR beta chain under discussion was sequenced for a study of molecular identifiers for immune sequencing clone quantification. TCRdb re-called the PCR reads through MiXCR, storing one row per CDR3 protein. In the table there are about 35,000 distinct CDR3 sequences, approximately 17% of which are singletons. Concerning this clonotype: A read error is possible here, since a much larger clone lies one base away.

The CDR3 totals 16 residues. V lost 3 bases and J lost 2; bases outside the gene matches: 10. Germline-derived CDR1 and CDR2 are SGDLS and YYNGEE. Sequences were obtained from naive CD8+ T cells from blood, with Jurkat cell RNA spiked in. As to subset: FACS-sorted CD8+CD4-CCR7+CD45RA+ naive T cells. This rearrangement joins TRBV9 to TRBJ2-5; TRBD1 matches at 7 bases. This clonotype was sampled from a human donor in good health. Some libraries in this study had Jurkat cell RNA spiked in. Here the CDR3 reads CASSAGTAHPQETQYF. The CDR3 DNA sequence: TGTGCCAGCAGCGCCGGGACAGCACACCCACAAGAGACCCAGTACTTC.